This T cell receptor (beta chain) was captured in a study of identical twins. Deletions cut 6 bases from V and 1 base from J, with 9 bases between. This CDR3 contains 13 residues. Germline CDR1 is MNHNS and CDR2 is SASEGT. Template switching added a universal primer binding site, and final cDNA carried unique molecular identifiers. A single record per CDR3 protein comes from TCRdb applying MiXCR to the 5' RACE reads. The sample comprises approximately 700,000 distinct CDR3 sequences, around a sixth of which are singletons, and about an eighth rests with the top ten. Study-wide findings and caveats: The authors drew conclusions from cross-sectional statistical analysis rather than following the same donors.

This clonotype was observed a few times. Its antigen is unidentified. Another study also made use of these data, one on T cells expressing NK-cell markers. From that second work: Sequencing of TCR beta repertoires drew on sorted CD3+CD56+NKG2C+, CD3+CD56+NKG2C- and CD3+CD56-NKG2C+ T cells.

The chain combines TRBV6-1 with TRBJ1-1; D is uncertain. This TCR was sampled from a woman aged 18-29 years in good health. Source material: PBMCs. CDR3 DNA sequence: TGTGCCAGCAGATTCAGCAGGAACACTGAAGCTTTCTTT. Its translation: CASRFSRNTEAFF.